This T cell receptor (beta chain) was recovered during a study of T cell responses to AZD1222 COVID-19 vaccine. Study-level points and caveats: White British donors predominated, females outnumbered males, and clonal diversity was possibly underestimated. Per reports, nearly half of all spike-specific TCRs target regions that are unmutated in variants.

Looked up from germline, CDR1 is SGHRS and CDR2 is YFSETQ. Trimming took 4 bases from V and 3 from J; bases not matched to a gene: 6. The CDR3 runs 16 residues. Using immunoSEQ multiplex PCR, the repertoire was profiled, and TCRdb retains in-frame clones only, with some absent. This sample yields about 180,000 clones, of which around 88% are seen a single time; 11% belongs to the top ten. Note on this clone: The antigen remains undetermined.

This TCR came from an adult who received the AZD1222 COVID-19 vaccine. Sequences were derived from peripheral blood, sampled 28 days after the second AZD1222 dose. This chain links TRBV5-1 with TRBJ1-3; 11 bases fit TRBD1. The DNA of the CDR3 is TGCGCCAGCAGCCGTGTCGGGACAGGGGGTGGAAACACCATATATTTT. Translated: CASSRVGTGGGNTIYF.